This T cell receptor beta chain was documented in a study of blood T cells in healthy people across ages. The germline V gene has CDR1 SGHTA and CDR2 FQGNSA. Including both end residues, the CDR3 is 14 amino acids long. Together with a sample-barcoded 5' primer, a J-beta primer mix was included in a second PCR lasting about 6 to 11 cycles. TCRdb re-called the 5' RACE reads with MiXCR, one entry per CDR3 protein. This repertoire shows around 1,500,000 distinct CDR3 sequences, about 30% found once; its top ten account for 7.7%. Of note for this clonotype: Because the CDR3's place on the DNA is in doubt, the DNA is left out and the CDR3 is given as listed by TCRdb.

The sequence derives from a woman younger than 45 in good health. Source material: blood. This chain links TRBV7-2 with TRBJ2-3; TRBD2, the table's D call, was not compared with the DNA. This CDR3 is CASILEGRTDTQCF.